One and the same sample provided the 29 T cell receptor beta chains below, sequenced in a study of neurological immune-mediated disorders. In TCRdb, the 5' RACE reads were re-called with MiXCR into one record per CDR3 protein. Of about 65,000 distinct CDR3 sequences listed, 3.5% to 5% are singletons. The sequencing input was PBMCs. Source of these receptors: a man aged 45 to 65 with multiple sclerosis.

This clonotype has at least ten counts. This chain's CDR3 is CASRDRASQETQYF. The CDR3 region has the DNA TGTGCCAGCCGGGACAGAGCTAGCCAAGAGACCCAGTACTTC. V and J are TRBV28 and TRBJ2-5; TRBD1 aligns across 7 bases. V lost 8 bases to trimming and J lost 1 base; unmatched junction nucleotides: 7. Germline V lookup: CDR1 MDHEN, CDR2 SYDVKM. This CDR3 region has 14 residues.

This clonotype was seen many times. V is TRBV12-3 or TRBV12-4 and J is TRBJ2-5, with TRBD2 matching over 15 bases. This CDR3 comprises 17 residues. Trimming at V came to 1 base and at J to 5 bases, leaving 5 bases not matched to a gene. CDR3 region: CASSLGTSGGVLETQYF. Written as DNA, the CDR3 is TGTGCCAGCAGTTTAGGGACTAGCGGGGGGGTCCTGGAGACCCAGTACTTC.

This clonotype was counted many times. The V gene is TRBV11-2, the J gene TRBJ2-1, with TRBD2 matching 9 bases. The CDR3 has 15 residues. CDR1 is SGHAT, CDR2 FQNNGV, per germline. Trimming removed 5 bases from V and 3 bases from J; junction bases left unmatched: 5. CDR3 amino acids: CASSPPSGVYNEQFF. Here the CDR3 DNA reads TGTGCCAGCAGCCCGCCTAGCGGGGTCTACAATGAGCAGTTCTTC.

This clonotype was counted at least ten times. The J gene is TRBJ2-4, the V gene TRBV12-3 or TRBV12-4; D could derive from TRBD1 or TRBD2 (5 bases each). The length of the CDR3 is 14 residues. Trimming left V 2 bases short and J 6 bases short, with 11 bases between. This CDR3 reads CASSLSGALNIQYF. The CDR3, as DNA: TGTGCCAGCAGTTTATCCGGGGCCTTAAACATTCAGTACTTC.

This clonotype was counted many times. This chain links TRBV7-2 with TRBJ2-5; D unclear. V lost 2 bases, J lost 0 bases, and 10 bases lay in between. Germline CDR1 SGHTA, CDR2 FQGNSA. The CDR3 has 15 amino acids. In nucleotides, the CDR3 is TGTGCCAGCAGCTTATATCGCGAGAACCAAGAGACCCAGTACTTC. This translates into CASSLYRENQETQYF.

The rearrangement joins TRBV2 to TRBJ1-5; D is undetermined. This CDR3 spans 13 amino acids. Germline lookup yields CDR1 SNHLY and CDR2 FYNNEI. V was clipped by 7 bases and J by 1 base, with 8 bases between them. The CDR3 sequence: CASKWESNQPQHF. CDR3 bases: TGTGCCAGCAAGTGGGAAAGCAATCAGCCCCAGCATTTT.

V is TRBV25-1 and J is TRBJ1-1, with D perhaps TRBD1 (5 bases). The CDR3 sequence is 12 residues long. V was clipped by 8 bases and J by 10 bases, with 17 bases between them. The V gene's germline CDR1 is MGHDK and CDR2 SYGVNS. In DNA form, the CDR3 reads TGTGCCAGCGGGGGAAGGTTTTTTCCAGCTTTCTTT. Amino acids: CASGGRFFPAFF.

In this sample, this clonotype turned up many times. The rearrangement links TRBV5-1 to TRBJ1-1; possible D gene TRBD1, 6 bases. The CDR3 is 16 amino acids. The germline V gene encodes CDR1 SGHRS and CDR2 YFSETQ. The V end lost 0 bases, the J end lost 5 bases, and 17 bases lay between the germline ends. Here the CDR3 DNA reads TGCGCCAGCAGCTTGGCCACAGGGCAGGGAAGGACTGAAGCTTTCTTT. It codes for CASSLATGQGRTEAFF.

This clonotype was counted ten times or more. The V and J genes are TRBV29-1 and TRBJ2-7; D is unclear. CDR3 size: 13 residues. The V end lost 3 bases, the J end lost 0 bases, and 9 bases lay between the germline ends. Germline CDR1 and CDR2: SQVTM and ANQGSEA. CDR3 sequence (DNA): TGCAGCGTTGAGTTGACAAACTCCTACGAGCAGTACTTC. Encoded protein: CSVELTNSYEQYF.

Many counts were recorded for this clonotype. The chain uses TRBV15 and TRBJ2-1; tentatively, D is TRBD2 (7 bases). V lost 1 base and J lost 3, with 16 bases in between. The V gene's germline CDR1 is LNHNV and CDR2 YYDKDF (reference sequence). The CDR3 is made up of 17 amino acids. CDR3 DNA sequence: TGTGCCACCAGCAGAGTAGGCGGGGGCGCAGTCTACAATGAGCAGTTCTTC. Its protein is CATSRVGGGAVYNEQFF.

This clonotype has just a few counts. CDR3 sequence: CASSLGPGQGPYEQYF. Written as DNA, the CDR3 is TGCGCCAGCAGCTTGGGGCCGGGACAGGGACCCTACGAGCAGTACTTC. The chain employs TRBV5-1 and TRBJ2-7; 9 bases line up with TRBD1. The CDR3 length is 16 residues. CDR1 is SGHRS, CDR2 YFSETQ, per germline. Trimming cost V 0 bases and J 2 bases; bases outside gene matches: 6.

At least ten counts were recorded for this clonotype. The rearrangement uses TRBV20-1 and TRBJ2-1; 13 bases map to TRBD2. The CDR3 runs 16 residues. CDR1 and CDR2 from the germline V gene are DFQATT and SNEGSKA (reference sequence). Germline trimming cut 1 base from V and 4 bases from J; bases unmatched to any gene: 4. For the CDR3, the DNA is TGCAGTGCTAGAGCCAGGACTAGCGGGGGTTACAATGAGCAGTTCTTC. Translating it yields CSARARTSGGYNEQFF.

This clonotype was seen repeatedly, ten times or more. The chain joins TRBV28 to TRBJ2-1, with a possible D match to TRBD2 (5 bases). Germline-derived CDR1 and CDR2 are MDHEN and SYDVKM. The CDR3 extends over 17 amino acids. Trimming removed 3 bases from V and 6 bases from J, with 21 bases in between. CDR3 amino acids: CASSFLGGRPGGNEQFF. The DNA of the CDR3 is TGTGCCAGCAGTTTCTTGGGCGGGCGCCCTGGTGGCAATGAGCAGTTCTTC.

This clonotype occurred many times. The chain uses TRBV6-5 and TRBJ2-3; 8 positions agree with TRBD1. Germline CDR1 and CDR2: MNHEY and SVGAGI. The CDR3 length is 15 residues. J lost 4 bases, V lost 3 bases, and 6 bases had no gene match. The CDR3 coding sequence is TGTGCCAGCAGTTATCAACAGGGGGGCCCAGATACGCAGTATTTT. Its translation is CASSYQQGGPDTQYF.

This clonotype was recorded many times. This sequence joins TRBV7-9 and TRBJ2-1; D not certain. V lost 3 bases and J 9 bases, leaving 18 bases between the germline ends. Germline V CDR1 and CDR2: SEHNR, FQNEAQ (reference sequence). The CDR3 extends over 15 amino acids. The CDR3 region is CASSFTAAWYGEQFF. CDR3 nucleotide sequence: TGTGCCAGCAGCTTCACAGCCGCCTGGTACGGTGAGCAGTTCTTC.

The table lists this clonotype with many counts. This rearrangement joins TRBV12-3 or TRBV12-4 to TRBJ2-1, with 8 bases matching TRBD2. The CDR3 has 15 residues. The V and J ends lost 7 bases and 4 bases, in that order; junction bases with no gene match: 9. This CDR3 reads CASTFSGANYNEQFF. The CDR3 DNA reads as TGTGCCAGCACCTTTAGCGGGGCAAATTACAATGAGCAGTTCTTC.

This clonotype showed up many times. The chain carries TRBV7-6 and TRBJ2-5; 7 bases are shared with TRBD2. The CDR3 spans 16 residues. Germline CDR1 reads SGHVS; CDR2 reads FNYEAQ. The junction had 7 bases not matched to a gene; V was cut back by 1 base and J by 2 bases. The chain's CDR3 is CASSLGQAGLQETQYF. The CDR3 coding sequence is TGTGCCAGCAGCTTAGGTCAAGCGGGGTTACAAGAGACCCAGTACTTC.

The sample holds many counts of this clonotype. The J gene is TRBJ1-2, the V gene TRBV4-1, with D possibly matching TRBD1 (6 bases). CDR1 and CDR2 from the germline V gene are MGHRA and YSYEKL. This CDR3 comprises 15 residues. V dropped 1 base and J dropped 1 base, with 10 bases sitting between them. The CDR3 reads CASSQGGQYNYGYTF. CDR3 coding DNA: TGCGCCAGCAGCCAAGGTGGACAGTATAACTATGGCTACACCTTC.

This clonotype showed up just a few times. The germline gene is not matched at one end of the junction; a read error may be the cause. The CDR3 region is CSARTPWDSRGPDLF. CDR3 DNA: TGCAGTGCTCGAACCCCCTGGGACAGCCGGGGTCCCGACTTATTT. The chain uses TRBV20-1 and TRBJ1-1; 7 bases agree with TRBD1. Germline V gives CDR1 DFQATT, CDR2 SNEGSKA (reference sequence). The CDR3 consists of 15 residues.

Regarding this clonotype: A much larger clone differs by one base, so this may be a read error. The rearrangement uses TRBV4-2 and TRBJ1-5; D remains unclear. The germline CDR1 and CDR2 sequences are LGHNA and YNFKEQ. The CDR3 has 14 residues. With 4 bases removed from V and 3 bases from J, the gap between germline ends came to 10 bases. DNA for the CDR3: TGTGCCAGCAGCCCCCAATATAACAATCAGCCCCAGCATTTT. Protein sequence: CASSPQYNNQPQHF.

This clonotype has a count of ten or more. Here the CDR3 reads CASSSRDRGKISEQFF. The CDR3 DNA sequence: TGTGCCAGCAGTTCCAGGGACAGGGGTAAAATAAGTGAGCAGTTCTTC. The chain employs TRBV11-2 and TRBJ2-1; 10 bases fit TRBD1. The J segment lost 9 bases and the V segment lost 6 bases, leaving 14 bases of the junction unmatched. There are 16 residues in the CDR3. Germline lookup yields CDR1 SGHAT and CDR2 FQNNGV.

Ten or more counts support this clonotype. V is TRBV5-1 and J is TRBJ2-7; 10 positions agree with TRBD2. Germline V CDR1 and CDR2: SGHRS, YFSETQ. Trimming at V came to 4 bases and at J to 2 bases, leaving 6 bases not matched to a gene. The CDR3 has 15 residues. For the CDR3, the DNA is TGCGCCAGCAGCGCCCGGACTAGCGGACCCTACGAGCAGTACTTC. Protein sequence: CASSARTSGPYEQYF.

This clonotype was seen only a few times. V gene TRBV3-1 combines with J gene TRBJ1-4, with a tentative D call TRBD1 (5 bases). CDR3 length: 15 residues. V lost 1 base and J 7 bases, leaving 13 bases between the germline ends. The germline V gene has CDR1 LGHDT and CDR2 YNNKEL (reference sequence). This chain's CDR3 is CASSQVRGRGEKLFF. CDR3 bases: TGTGCCAGCAGCCAAGTTCGGGGGAGGGGTGAAAAACTGTTTTTT. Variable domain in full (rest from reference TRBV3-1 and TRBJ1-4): DTAVSQTPKYLVTQMGNDKSIKCEQNLGHDTMYWYKQDSKKFLKIMFSYNNKELIINETVPNRFSPKSPDKAHLNLHINSLELGDSAVYFCASSQVRGRGEKLFFGSGTQLSVL.

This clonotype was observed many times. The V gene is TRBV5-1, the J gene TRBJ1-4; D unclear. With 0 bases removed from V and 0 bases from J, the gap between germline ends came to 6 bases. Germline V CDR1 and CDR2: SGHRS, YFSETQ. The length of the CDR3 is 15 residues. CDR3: CASSLALTTNEKLFF. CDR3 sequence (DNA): TGCGCCAGCAGCTTGGCTCTTACAACTAATGAAAAACTGTTTTTT. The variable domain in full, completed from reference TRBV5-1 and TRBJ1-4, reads KAGVTQTPRYLIKTRGQQVTLSCSPISGHRSVSWYQQTPGQGLQFLFEYFSETQRNKGNFPGRFSGRQFSNSRSEMNVSTLELGDSALYLCASSLALTTNEKLFFGSGTQLSVL.

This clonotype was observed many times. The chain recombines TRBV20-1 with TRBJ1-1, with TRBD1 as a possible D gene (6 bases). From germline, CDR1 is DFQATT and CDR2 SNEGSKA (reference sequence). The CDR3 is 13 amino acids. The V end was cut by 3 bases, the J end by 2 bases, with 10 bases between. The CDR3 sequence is CSAREGGNTEAFF. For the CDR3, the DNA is TGCAGTGCTAGGGAGGGGGGAAACACTGAAGCTTTCTTT.

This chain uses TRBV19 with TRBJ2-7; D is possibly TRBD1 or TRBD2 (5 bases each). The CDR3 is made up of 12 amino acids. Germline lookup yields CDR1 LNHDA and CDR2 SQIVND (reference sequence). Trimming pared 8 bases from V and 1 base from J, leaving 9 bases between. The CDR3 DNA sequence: TGTGCCAGTCGGGACCCTTCCTACGAGCAGTACGTC. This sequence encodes CASRDPSYEQYV.

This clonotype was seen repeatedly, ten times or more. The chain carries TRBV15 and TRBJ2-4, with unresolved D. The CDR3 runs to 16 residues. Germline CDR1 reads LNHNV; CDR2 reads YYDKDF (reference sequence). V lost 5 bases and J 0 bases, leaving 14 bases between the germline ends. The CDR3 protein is CATSDWELLAKNIQYF. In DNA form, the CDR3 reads TGTGCCACCAGCGATTGGGAACTCCTAGCCAAAAACATTCAGTACTTC.

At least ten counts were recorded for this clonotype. CDR3 sequence: CASSSGTGYYGYTF. The CDR3 nucleotides read TGTGCCAGCAGCTCCGGGACAGGGTACTATGGCTACACCTTC. The chain combines TRBV6-6 with TRBJ1-2, with TRBD1 matching over 9 bases. The CDR3 covers 14 residues. Per the germline V gene, CDR1 is MNHNY and CDR2 is SVGAGI (reference sequence). With V trimmed by 6 bases and J by 3 bases, 5 bases remained unmatched.

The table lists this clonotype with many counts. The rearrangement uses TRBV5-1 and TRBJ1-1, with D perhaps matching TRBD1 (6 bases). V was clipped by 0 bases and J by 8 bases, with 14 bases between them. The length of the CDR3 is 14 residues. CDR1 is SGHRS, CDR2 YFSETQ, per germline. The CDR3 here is CASSLAYGQSEAFF. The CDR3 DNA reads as TGCGCCAGCAGCTTGGCCTATGGACAGAGCGAAGCTTTCTTT. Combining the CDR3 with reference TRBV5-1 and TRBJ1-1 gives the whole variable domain KAGVTQTPRYLIKTRGQQVTLSCSPISGHRSVSWYQQTPGQGLQFLFEYFSETQRNKGNFPGRFSGRQFSNSRSEMNVSTLELGDSALYLCASSLAYGQSEAFFGQGTRLTVV.